A selection of T cell receptor beta chains follows, all from one sample in a study of metastatic and nonmetastatic thyroid tumors. TCRdb re-called the PCR reads through MiXCR. The sample has some 64,000 clones; about 4% are singletons. Sequenced: blood. The receptors shown here come from a female donor with papillary thyroid cancer or a benign thyroid nodule (not recorded which). Some clones in this sample may be carry-over from other donors' samples. Both conserved end residues are part of each CDR3. A D gene is named only where the DNA matches it firmly. Not all rows give a size; the values are once, few, many and, for expanded clones, a class.

>TRBV9|TRBJ2-3|TRBD2|many
TGTGCCAGCAGCGTAGGTGCTAGCGGGCCTAGCACAGATACGCAGTATTTT
CASSVGASGPSTDTQYF
>TRBV6-1|TRBJ1-1|NA|few
TGTGCCAGCGTCTCTTACAGCATGAACACTGAAGCTTTCTTT
CASVSYSMNTEAFF
>TRBV2|TRBJ2-4|TRBD1|many
TGTGCCAGCAGTGTCCAGGGGGCTTCGAAAAACATTCAGTACTTC
CASSVQGASKNIQYF
>TRBV6-2/TRBV6-3|TRBJ1-3|NA|few
TGTGCCAGCAGTTCACCTTCGTCTGGAAACACCATATATTTT
CASSSPSSGNTIYF
>TRBV7-8|TRBJ2-7|NA|many
TGTGCCAGCAGCCAGCATTCCCTAGAGCAGTACTTC
CASSQHSLEQYF
>TRBV5-1|TRBJ2-3|TRBD1|many
TGCGCCAGCAGCCTGGGACAGGGAATGGATACGCAGTATTTT
CASSLGQGMDTQYF
>TRBV19|TRBJ2-7|NA|few
TGTGCCAGTAGTATAGGCTACAGGAGCTACTATCAGTACTTC
CASSIGYRSYYQYF
>TRBV6-1|TRBJ2-2|NA|many
TGTGCCAGCAGAAAACAAACAGGGTTGCCTGGGGAGCTGTTTTTT
CASRKQTGLPGELFF
>TRBV2|TRBJ2-5|TRBD1|many
TGTGCCAGCAGGGCAGGGACAGACCAAGAGACCCAGTACTTC
CASRAGTDQETQYF
>TRBV5-1|TRBJ2-1|TRBD2|NA
TGCGCCAGCAGCCTCGGGACTAGCGGGAGTGGCAATGAGCAGTTCTTC
CASSLGTSGSGNEQFF
>TRBV4-2|TRBJ1-6|NA|many
TGTGCCAGCAGCCAAGAATCGCGGGGGGTTAATTCACCCCTCCACTTT
CASSQESRGVNSPLHF
>TRBV2|TRBJ2-7|NA|NA
TGTGCCAGCCGACCCTTGGACGCGGACGAGCAGTACTTC
CASRPLDADEQYF
>TRBV5-1|TRBJ2-2|NA|many
TGCGCCAGCAGCTTGGGGGGGCCCGGGGAGCTGTTTTTT
CASSLGGPGELFF
>TRBV6-9|TRBJ2-2|TRBD2|few
TGTGCCAGCAGTTCCCTTCGACTAGCGGGAGGTTTCTCCGGGGAGCTGTTTTTT
CASSSLRLAGGFSGELFF
>TRBV7-9|TRBJ2-7|TRBD1|many
TGTGCCAGCAGACCGGGACAGGGCGAATACGAGCAGTACTTC
CASRPGQGEYEQYF
>TRBV24-1|TRBJ1-1|TRBD1|many
TGTGCCACCGCAGAGGGGGCGAGCACTGAAGCTTTCTTT
CATAEGASTEAFF
>TRBV2|TRBJ2-7|TRBD2|many
TGTGCCAGCAGAGAGGGGAGGGCCTGGTCCTACGAGCAGTACTTC
CASREGRAWSYEQYF
>TRBV10-1|TRBJ2-1|TRBD2|many
TGCGCCAGTGGGACTAGCGGGAGTGAGCAGTTCTTC
CASGTSGSEQFF
>TRBV6-1|TRBJ2-7|TRBD1|few
TGTGCCAGCAGTGAGACAAGGGGGCAAAAGTACTTC
CASSETRGQKYF
>TRBV18|TRBJ1-4|NA|many
TGTGCCAGCTCACGAGACGGTACAACTAATGAAAAACTGTTTTTT
CASSRDGTTNEKLFF